The 2 T cell receptor beta chains below come from one sample, sequenced in a study of blood T cell repertoires in COVID-19. Repertoires were generated with immunoSEQ multiplex PCR, while TCRdb's copy carries only in-frame clones and drops some. This table holds about 50,000 clones, around 80% found once. Sequencing was carried out using peripheral blood. The receptor source for this set is a man aged 70-80 years with acute or convalescent COVID-19.

In this sample, this clone is medium-sized (0.01 to 0.1%). CDR3 nucleotide sequence: TGTGCCAGCACCAGTCAGACCCGGCGGTCTGAAAAACTGTTTTTT. This encodes CASTSQTRRSEKLFF. This sequence joins TRBV27 and TRBJ1-4; no definite D call. Germline CDR1 and CDR2: MNHEY and SMNVEV (reference sequence). The CDR3 has 15 residues. Trimming took 7 bases from V and 7 from J, leaving 19 bases between them.

DNA for the CDR3: TGTGCCAGCAGCTTGCGGGAAGGCGGCTCTGGAAACACCATATATTTT. It is translated as CASSLREGGSGNTIYF. The J gene is TRBJ1-3, the V gene TRBV5-4; D gene uncertain. The CDR3 loop spans 16 amino acids. Trimming cost V 1 base and J 0 bases, with 11 bases left between them. Germline CDR1 is SGHNT and CDR2 is YYREEE (reference sequence).